Listed below are T cell receptor beta chains from one sample, sequenced in a study of blood T cell repertoires in COVID-19. TCRdb keeps only in-frame clones here, not all; method: immunoSEQ multiplex PCR. The sample consists of about 210,000 clones, roughly 90% of them appearing once. The sequenced material came from peripheral blood. The receptors come from a woman aged 40 to 50 with acute or convalescent COVID-19. Each CDR3 is given with its conserved first and last residue. Fields, in order: V gene, clone size, D gene, J gene, CDR3 protein, CDR3 DNA. The D gene is left open where the match is weak. A clone size is listed for some rows: how often the clone was seen (once, few, many), or a class if it is expanded.

v_call: TRBV16; clone_size: -; d_call: TRBD1; j_call: TRBJ2-1; cdr3_aa: CASSQFAVTGDNEQFF; cdr3_nt: TGTGCCAGCAGCCAATTCGCCGTCACAGGGGATAATGAGCAGTTCTTC
v_call: TRBV5-1; clone_size: -; d_call: TRBD1; j_call: TRBJ2-5; cdr3_aa: CASSPTGQRQETQYF; cdr3_nt: TGCGCCAGCAGCCCCACGGGACAGCGACAAGAGACCCAGTACTTC
v_call: TRBV10-3; clone_size: -; d_call: -; j_call: TRBJ2-5; cdr3_aa: CAISMGGGAETQYF; cdr3_nt: TGTGCCATCTCCATGGGAGGGGGTGCAGAGACCCAGTACTTC
v_call: TRBV10-3; clone_size: few; d_call: -; j_call: TRBJ1-1; cdr3_aa: CAISGEGRRVTEAFF; cdr3_nt: TGTGCCATCAGTGGGGAGGGGCGCCGGGTCACTGAAGCTTTCTTT
v_call: TRBV11-2; clone_size: once; d_call: -; j_call: TRBJ1-1; cdr3_aa: CASSLAGALNTEAFF; cdr3_nt: TGTGCCAGCAGCTTAGCAGGGGCCCTGAACACTGAAGCTTTCTTT
v_call: TRBV11-3; clone_size: once; d_call: -; j_call: TRBJ2-3; cdr3_aa: CASSLNAGAATDTQYF; cdr3_nt: TGTGCCAGCAGCTTAAACGCGGGGGCCGCCACAGATACGCAGTATTTT
v_call: TRBV12-3/TRBV12-4; clone_size: -; d_call: -; j_call: TRBJ2-1; cdr3_aa: CASSLGGDEQFF; cdr3_nt: TGTGCCAGCAGTTTAGGGGGAGATGAGCAGTTCTTC
v_call: TRBV27; clone_size: once; d_call: -; j_call: TRBJ1-2; cdr3_aa: CASSLLGSLYYGYTF; cdr3_nt: TGTGCCAGCAGTTTATTGGGCAGCTTGTACTATGGCTACACCTTC
v_call: TRBV19; clone_size: -; d_call: TRBD1; j_call: TRBJ1-2; cdr3_aa: CASRRGTGNGYTF; cdr3_nt: TGTGCCAGTAGGAGAGGGACAGGGAATGGCTACACCTTC
v_call: TRBV18; clone_size: -; d_call: -; j_call: TRBJ1-2; cdr3_aa: CASSPKGANYGYTF; cdr3_nt: TGTGCCAGCTCACCAAAGGGGGCTAACTATGGCTACACCTTC
v_call: TRBV2; clone_size: -; d_call: TRBD1; j_call: TRBJ2-2; cdr3_aa: CASRPGTGDIGELFF; cdr3_nt: TGTGCCAGCAGACCAGGGACAGGGGATATCGGGGAGCTGTTTTTT
v_call: TRBV4-1; clone_size: once; d_call: -; j_call: TRBJ1-2; cdr3_aa: CASSQPWEVGYTF; cdr3_nt: TGCGCCAGCAGCCAACCCTGGGAGGTTGGCTACACCTTC
v_call: TRBV6-5; clone_size: -; d_call: -; j_call: TRBJ1-5; cdr3_aa: CASSLQGNQPQHF; cdr3_nt: TGTGCCAGCAGTTTACAGGGTAATCAGCCCCAGCATTTT
v_call: TRBV5-4; clone_size: few; d_call: TRBD2; j_call: TRBJ2-1; cdr3_aa: CASSSGLADNEQFF; cdr3_nt: TGTGCCAGCAGTTCGGGACTAGCGGACAATGAGCAGTTCTTC
v_call: TRBV12-3/TRBV12-4; clone_size: -; d_call: TRBD1; j_call: TRBJ2-1; cdr3_aa: CATPRDRAYEQFF; cdr3_nt: TGTGCCACTCCCCGGGACAGGGCTTATGAGCAGTTCTTC
v_call: TRBV4-1; clone_size: -; d_call: -; j_call: TRBJ2-3; cdr3_aa: CASSLGGGASVDTQYF; cdr3_nt: TGCGCCAGCAGCCTTGGTGGGGGGGCCTCGGTAGATACGCAGTATTTT
v_call: TRBV19; clone_size: once; d_call: -; j_call: TRBJ2-1; cdr3_aa: CASSDRAGLGEQFF; cdr3_nt: TGTGCCAGTAGTGACCGCGCGGGGCTTGGGGAGCAGTTCTTC
v_call: TRBV29-1; clone_size: -; d_call: -; j_call: TRBJ1-2; cdr3_aa: CSVGGVGYTF; cdr3_nt: TGCAGCGTTGGGGGGGTTGGCTACACCTTC
v_call: TRBV27; clone_size: -; d_call: -; j_call: TRBJ1-2; cdr3_aa: CASSLTDQGNTNYGYTF; cdr3_nt: TGTGCCAGCAGTTTAACAGATCAGGGTAATACCAACTATGGCTACACCTTC
v_call: TRBV7-2; clone_size: once; d_call: TRBD1; j_call: TRBJ2-5; cdr3_aa: CASSPTGFGETQYF; cdr3_nt: TGTGCCAGCAGCCCGACAGGGTTTGGGGAGACCCAGTACTTC
v_call: TRBV3-1/TRBV3-2; clone_size: -; d_call: -; j_call: TRBJ1-1; cdr3_aa: CASRVGTGDLNTEAFF; cdr3_nt: TGTGCCAGCAGGGTGGGCACGGGGGATTTGAACACTGAAGCTTTCTTT
v_call: TRBV5-1; clone_size: -; d_call: TRBD1; j_call: TRBJ1-1; cdr3_aa: CASSLGQGGTEAFF; cdr3_nt: TGCGCCAGCAGCTTGGGACAGGGGGGCACTGAAGCTTTCTTT
v_call: TRBV27; clone_size: -; d_call: TRBD1; j_call: TRBJ1-1; cdr3_aa: CASRRTGGRGLNTEAFF; cdr3_nt: TGTGCCAGCAGAAGAACAGGGGGACGCGGCCTGAACACTGAAGCTTTCTTT
v_call: TRBV9; clone_size: -; d_call: TRBD1; j_call: TRBJ1-2; cdr3_aa: CASSGGGTVGVVGGYTF; cdr3_nt: TGTGCCAGCAGCGGAGGAGGGACAGTGGGGGTAGTAGGGGGCTACACCTTC
v_call: TRBV5-1; clone_size: -; d_call: TRBD1; j_call: TRBJ1-6; cdr3_aa: CASSAGTGDSPLHF; cdr3_nt: TGCGCCAGCAGCGCCGGGACAGGGGATTCACCCCTCCACTTT
v_call: TRBV5-1; clone_size: -; d_call: TRBD1; j_call: TRBJ1-2; cdr3_aa: CASSLETGRTNYGYTF; cdr3_nt: TGCGCCAGCAGCTTGGAGACAGGGCGAACCAACTATGGCTACACCTTC
v_call: TRBV7-6; clone_size: -; d_call: -; j_call: TRBJ1-6; cdr3_aa: CASSPNSIKPLHF; cdr3_nt: TGTGCCAGCAGCCCCAACTCAATCAAACCCCTCCACTTT
v_call: TRBV6-4; clone_size: -; d_call: -; j_call: TRBJ1-2; cdr3_aa: CASSMRGMVGYTF; cdr3_nt: TGTGCCAGCAGTATGCGGGGGATGGTTGGCTACACCTTC
v_call: TRBV4-1; clone_size: -; d_call: -; j_call: TRBJ1-1; cdr3_aa: CASSQEGGINTEAFF; cdr3_nt: TGCGCCAGCAGCCAAGAAGGCGGTATTAACACTGAAGCTTTCTTT